The clone carrying this T cell receptor beta chain was counted ten times or more. Its target is unknown. This entry is derived from a study of CD8+CD57+ T cells in acquired aplastic anemia. In the study overall: Average DNA yield from sorted CD4+ and CD8+ cells was approximately 3 ug. General study results and limits: Simpson's diversity of CD8+ cells was not significantly different in patients compared with controls. Researchers report that fewer than 30 CD8+ CDR3 sequences appeared in both patients and controls.

According to the study, genomic DNA was the template for TCR beta VDJ and CDR3 profiling. In TCRdb, the reads were re-called with MiXCR into one record per CDR3 protein. The data show over 40,000 distinct CDR3 sequences, 63% seen once. The V gene's germline CDR1 is PRHDT and CDR2 FYEKMQ (reference sequence). V lost 4 bases, J lost 4 bases, and 11 bases stayed unmatched. This CDR3 has 17 amino acids. By flow cytometry, patients selected for sequencing had shown an expansion of CD8+CD57+ cells. Blood samples were obtained from patients who had received no prior therapy. The rearrangement joins TRBV13 to TRBJ2-2, with 8 positions matching TRBD1. This TCR was recovered from a human donor with aplastic anemia. The sequenced sample was sorted CD4+, CD8+, or CD8+CD57+ T cells (not recorded which) from PBMCs. CDR3 bases: TGTGCCAGCAGCTCAGGGGATCAGGGGGCAGGCACCGGGGAGCTGTTTTTT. Translating it yields CASSSGDQGAGTGELFF.